This paragraph covers one T cell receptor beta chain sequence. Its target is unknown. This sample was taken from a study of chemoradiotherapy in HPV16-positive cancers. About the study: Candidate HPV-specific clones and shared TCR motifs came from two HPV16-positive patients. Study outcomes and limitations: Better recurrence-free survival went with HPV-responsive T-cell expansion in HPV16-positive patients. The functional HPV-specific definition rests on just two HPV16-positive patients. Candidate HPV-specific clones and E7-related TCR motifs grew in tumor during treatment.

The data were produced by immunoSEQ multiplex PCR, yet TCRdb's version contains in-frame clones alone and is incomplete. This sample carries roughly 20,000 clones, roughly 92% of them seen once, and the ten largest clones take 15% to 20%. This CDR3 has 14 residues. V lost 3 bases to trimming and J lost 4 bases, with 12 bases between them. Germline loops: CDR1 LNHDA, CDR2 SQIVND (reference sequence). V and J are TRBV19 and TRBJ1-2, with no clear D. Sequencing was performed on blood, taken from a patient who underwent chemoradiotherapy. The TCR sequence derives from a human donor with HPV-associated anogenital cancer. The chain's CDR3 is CASSIRAGIYGYTF. The CDR3 nucleotides read TGTGCCAGTAGTATCCGGGCCGGGATCTATGGCTACACCTTC.